Listed here are 18 T cell receptor beta chains from one sample, sequenced in a study of blood T cell repertoires in COVID-19. Assay used: immunoSEQ multiplex PCR; TCRdb lists only in-frame clones, some missing. The table shows about 350,000 clones, with roughly 90% occurring only once. Sequencing was performed on peripheral blood. These TCRs come from a man aged 30 to 39 with COVID-19, enrolled during active disease.

This rearrangement joins TRBV5-4 to TRBJ2-7; D gene ambiguous. CDR1 and CDR2 (germline): SGHNT, YYREEE (reference sequence). V was pared by 2 bases and J by 2 bases, with 20 bases between. The CDR3 is 17 residues long. The CDR3 region has the DNA TGTGCCAGCAGCTTTTCGTTTTTGGCCTCTGGGCCCTACGAGCAGTACTTC. This gives the protein CASSFSFLASGPYEQYF.

This clone was observed once. The chain carries TRBV27 and TRBJ1-3; 7 bases map to TRBD1. Trimming cost V 4 bases and J 2 bases; bases outside gene matches: 14. Germline CDR1 is MNHEY and CDR2 is SMNVEV (reference sequence). The CDR3 consists of 18 residues. This CDR3 reads CASSSPGLTGRTGNTIYF. The CDR3 nucleotides read TGTGCCAGCAGTTCGCCCGGGCTGACAGGGAGGACTGGAAACACCATATATTTT.

The chain joins TRBV7-9 to TRBJ2-4, with TRBD2 matching 13 bases. The CDR3 consists of 14 residues. V lost 2 bases to trimming and J lost 15 bases; unmatched junction nucleotides: 7. CDR1 SEHNR and CDR2 FQNEAQ come from the germline V gene (reference sequence). CDR3 DNA sequence: TGTGCCAGCAGCTTACTACTAGCGGGAGGGCCGGGGTACTTC. This encodes CASSLLLAGGPGYF.

In its sample, this clone was seen once. The chain joins TRBV11-2 to TRBJ1-5; possibly TRBD1 for D (5 bases). Germline loops: CDR1 SGHAT, CDR2 FQNNGV. The length of the CDR3 is 15 residues. V lost 5 bases and J 6 bases, leaving 17 bases between the germline ends. For the CDR3, the DNA is TGTGCCAGCAGCCAGCCCGGGGGGGAGCGTCAGCCCCAGCATTTT. This translates into CASSQPGGERQPQHF.

The CDR3 is CASSFPGQGNTGELFF. CDR3 in DNA: TGTGCCAGCAGCTTCCCGGGACAGGGGAACACCGGGGAGCTGTTTTTT. The chain couples TRBV11-2 to TRBJ2-2, with 9 bases aligning to TRBD1. Looked up from germline, CDR1 is SGHAT and CDR2 is FQNNGV. V was pared by 3 bases and J by 1 base, with 3 bases of the junction left unmatched. This CDR3 contains 16 residues.

This chain links TRBV11-2 with TRBJ2-3, with 8 bases aligning to TRBD2. CDR1 and CDR2 (germline): SGHAT, FQNNGV. Unmatched junction bases numbered 11, after V lost 6 bases and J lost 0 bases. This CDR3 has 17 residues. CDR3 nucleotide sequence: TGTGCCAGCAGAGGACTAGCCCGCGGCGCTAGCACAGATACGCAGTATTTT. Protein: CASRGLARGASTDTQYF.

The rearrangement links TRBV19 to TRBJ2-1, with a possible D match to TRBD1 (6 bases). Trimming left V 4 bases short and J 2 bases short, with 12 bases between. CDR1 is LNHDA and CDR2 is SQIVND in the germline V gene (reference sequence). The CDR3 contains 15 residues. Here the CDR3 DNA reads TGTGCCAGTAGTAAGGGCAGGGGACCCTACAATGAGCAGTTCTTC. This gives the protein CASSKGRGPYNEQFF.

This clone was seen repeatedly, ten times or more. V usage is TRBV11-3 and J usage is TRBJ2-3; no definite D call. Deletions cut 1 base from V and 3 bases from J, with 20 bases between. This CDR3 spans 18 amino acids. CDR1 SGHNT and CDR2 YENEEA come from the germline V gene. The CDR3 DNA reads as TGTGCCAGCAGCTTAGCCACCCGGCGGTCTGGCTGGACAGATACGCAGTATTTT. Residues: CASSLATRRSGWTDTQYF. The variable domain in full, with the rest retrieved from reference TRBV11-3 and TRBJ2-3, is EAGVVQSPRYKIIEKKQPVAFWCNPISGHNTLYWYLQNLGQGPELLIRYENEEAVDDSQLPKDRFSAERLKGVDSTLKIQPAELGDSAVYLCASSLATRRSGWTDTQYFGPGTRLTVL.

This chain joins TRBV7-3 and TRBJ2-7; TRBD2 agrees at 10 bases. CDR3 size: 15 residues. Per germline, CDR1 SGHTA and CDR2 FQGTGA. V trimming: 3 bases; J trimming: 2 bases; junction bases outside the gene matches: 4. The DNA for the CDR3 is TGTGCCAGCAGCTTGGGACTAGCGCTAACCTACGAGCAGTACTTC. Protein product: CASSLGLALTYEQYF.

This clone occurred once. V gene TRBV14 combines with J gene TRBJ2-2, with 15 bases lining up with TRBD2. V was pared by 4 bases and J by 6 bases, with 9 bases of the junction left unmatched. Per germline, CDR1 SGHDN and CDR2 FVKESK. This CDR3 is built from 18 residues. CDR3 DNA sequence: TGTGCCAGCAGCCGGGGACTAGCGGGAGGCGGATGGGCCGGGGAGCTGTTTTTT. Translated, it gives CASSRGLAGGGWAGELFF.

The rearrangement links TRBV29-1 to TRBJ2-4; 10 nucleotides match TRBD2. The CDR3 sequence is 14 residues long. From germline, CDR1 is SQVTM and CDR2 ANQGSEA. V lost 7 bases, J lost 8 bases, and 11 bases stayed unmatched. The CDR3 reads CSASSSGSLYIQYF. The DNA for the CDR3 is TGCAGCGCCTCCTCTAGCGGGAGTTTGTACATTCAGTACTTC.

This chain uses TRBV19 with TRBJ2-5; 11 nucleotides match TRBD1. CDR1 and CDR2 (germline): LNHDA, SQIVND (reference sequence). This CDR3 comprises 13 residues. The V and J ends lost 6 bases and 4 bases, in that order; junction bases with no gene match: 1. The CDR3 loop is CASSGTGGETQYF. CDR3 DNA: TGTGCCAGTAGCGGGACAGGGGGAGAGACCCAGTACTTC. Supplemented by reference TRBV19 and TRBJ2-5, the full variable domain reads DGGITQSPKYLFRKEGQNVTLSCEQNLNHDAMYWYRQDPGQGLRLIYYSQIVNDFQKGDIAEGYSVSREKKESFPLTVTSAQKNPTAFYLCASSGTGGETQYFGPGTRLLVL.

Turning to this clone: The sample holds other DNA sequences that translate to the same CDR3. For the CDR3, the DNA is TGTGCCAGTAGTATTGGGAGTCGGGCAAACACTGAAGCTTTCTTT. It is translated as CASSIGSRANTEAFF. The chain has TRBV19 and TRBJ1-1; D uncertain. CDR1 is LNHDA and CDR2 is SQIVND in the germline V gene (reference sequence). There are 15 residues in the CDR3. V was shortened by 3 bases and J by 2 bases, with 13 bases between the two germline ends.

This chain joins TRBV28 and TRBJ1-3; no reliable D call. The CDR3 runs 16 residues. V lost 2 bases, J lost 0 bases, and 11 bases lay in between. Per germline, CDR1 MDHEN and CDR2 SYDVKM. CDR3 DNA sequence: TGTGCCAGCAGTTTAGGCTCAGACTACTCTGGAAACACCATATATTTT. Translated, it gives CASSLGSDYSGNTIYF.

The chain combines TRBV28 with TRBJ2-7; D is perhaps TRBD1 (6 bases). CDR1 and CDR2 (germline): MDHEN, SYDVKM. The CDR3 loop spans 12 amino acids. V was shortened by 9 bases and J by 2 bases, with 11 bases between the two germline ends. CDR3 protein: CASQDSAYEQYF. CDR3 DNA: TGTGCCAGTCAGGACAGCGCCTACGAGCAGTACTTC.

The V gene is TRBV4-3, the J gene TRBJ2-1, with a weak D call TRBD2 (7 bases). Germline V gene sequence: CDR1 LGHNA, CDR2 YSLEER. This CDR3 spans 15 amino acids. V was cut by 0 bases and J by 8 bases, with 14 bases left in between. CDR3 region: CASSQEGGPRDEQFF. The CDR3 DNA is TGCGCCAGCAGCCAAGAGGGGGGGCCAAGAGATGAGCAGTTCTTC.

The chain joins TRBV12-5 to TRBJ2-3; D unclear. Germline V gene sequence: CDR1 LGHNT, CDR2 FRNRAP. V lost 1 base, J lost 3 bases, and 5 bases lay in between. The CDR3 totals 13 residues. Here the CDR3 reads CASGLGTTDTQYF. CDR3 DNA sequence: TGTGCTAGTGGTTTGGGAACTACAGATACGCAGTATTTT.

The chain links TRBV2 to TRBJ2-1, with D possibly TRBD2 on 6 matching bases. CDR3 length equals 12 residues. Trimming removed 6 bases from V and 9 bases from J, with 12 bases in between. CDR1 SNHLY and CDR2 FYNNEI come from the germline V gene. The CDR3 loop is CASSASAGEQFF. Written as DNA, the CDR3 is TGTGCCAGCAGCGCTAGCGCGGGTGAGCAGTTCTTC.